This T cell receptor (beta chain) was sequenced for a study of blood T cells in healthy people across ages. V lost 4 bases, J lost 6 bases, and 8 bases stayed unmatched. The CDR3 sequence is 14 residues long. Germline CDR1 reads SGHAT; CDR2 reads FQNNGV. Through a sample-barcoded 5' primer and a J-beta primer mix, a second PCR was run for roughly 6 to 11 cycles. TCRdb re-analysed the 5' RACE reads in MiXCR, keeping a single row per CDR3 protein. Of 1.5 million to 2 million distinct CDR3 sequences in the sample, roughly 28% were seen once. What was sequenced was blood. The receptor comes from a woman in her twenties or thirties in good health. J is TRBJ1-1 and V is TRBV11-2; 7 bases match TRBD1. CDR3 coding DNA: TGTGCCAGCAGCTCTGAGGACAGGAAAGCTGAAGCTTTCTTT. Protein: CASSSEDRKAEAFF.